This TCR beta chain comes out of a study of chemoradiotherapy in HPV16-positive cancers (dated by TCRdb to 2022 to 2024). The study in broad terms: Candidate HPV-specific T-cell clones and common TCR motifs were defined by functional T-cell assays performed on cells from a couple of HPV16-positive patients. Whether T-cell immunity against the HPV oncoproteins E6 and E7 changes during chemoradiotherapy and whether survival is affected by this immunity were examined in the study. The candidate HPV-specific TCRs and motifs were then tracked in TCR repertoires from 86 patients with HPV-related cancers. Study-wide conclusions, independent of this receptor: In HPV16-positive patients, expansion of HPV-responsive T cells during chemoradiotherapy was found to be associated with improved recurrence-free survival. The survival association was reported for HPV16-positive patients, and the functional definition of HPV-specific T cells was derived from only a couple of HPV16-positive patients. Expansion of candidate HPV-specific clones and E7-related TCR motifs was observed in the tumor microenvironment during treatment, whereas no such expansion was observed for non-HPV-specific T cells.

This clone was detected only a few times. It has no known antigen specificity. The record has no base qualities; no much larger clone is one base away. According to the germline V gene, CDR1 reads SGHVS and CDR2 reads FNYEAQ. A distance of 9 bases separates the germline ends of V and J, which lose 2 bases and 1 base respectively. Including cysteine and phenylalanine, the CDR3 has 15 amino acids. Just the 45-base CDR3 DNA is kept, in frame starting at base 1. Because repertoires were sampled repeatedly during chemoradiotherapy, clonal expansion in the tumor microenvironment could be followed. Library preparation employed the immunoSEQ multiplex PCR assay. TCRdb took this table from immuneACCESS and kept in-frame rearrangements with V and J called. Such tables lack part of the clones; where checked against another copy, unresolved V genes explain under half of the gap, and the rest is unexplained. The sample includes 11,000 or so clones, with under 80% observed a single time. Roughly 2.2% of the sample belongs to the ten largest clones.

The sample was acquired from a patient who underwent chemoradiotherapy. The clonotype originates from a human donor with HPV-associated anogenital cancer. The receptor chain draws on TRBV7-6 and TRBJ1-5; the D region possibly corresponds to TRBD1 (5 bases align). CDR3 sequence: CASSLLGDSNQPQHF. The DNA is TGTGCCAGCAGCTTATTAGGGGACAGCAATCAGCCCCAGCATTTT.